This paragraph reports one T cell receptor beta chain. Antigen unknown. Mismatch with germline at one junction end may stem from a read error. Time point given: 2014-2015 season, 7 days after vaccination. Per time point, roughly 35-100 mL of blood was sampled. This sample stems from a study of follicular helper T cells after annual influenza vaccination. Study-level results: Most later recoveries of Day 7 ICOS+CD38+ clones were ICOS-CD38- cTfh.

Germline V lookup: CDR1 MDHEN, CDR2 SYDVKM. The CDR3 extends over 13 amino acids. Repertoires were generated with immunoSEQ multiplex PCR, while TCRdb's copy carries only in-frame clones and drops some. The repertoire has more than 6,500 clones, approximately 87% of them found once; the top ten carry about 1.8%. Here the sequenced sample was CXCR5+ CD38- circulating T follicular helper cells from blood, taken 7 days after influenza vaccination. Subset of the sample: circulating Tfh, non-naive CD4+CXCR5+PD-1+ (ICOS+CD38+ or ICOS-CD38-). This chain uses TRBV28 with TRBJ1-3; D is unclear. The receptor's source is an adult who received the influenza vaccine. DNA for the CDR3: TGTGCCAGCAGCTTATCGGGGGGAAACACCATATATTTT. Its protein is CASSLSGGNTIYF.